This note documents a single T cell receptor beta chain sequence. The target antigen is unknown. Only in-frame clones appear in the TCRdb table, and some are missing; sequencing was by immunoSEQ multiplex PCR. The sample lists about 150,000 clones, 80% to 90% occurring once. This CDR3 region has 12 residues. Germline V gene lookup returns CDR1 ENHRY and CDR2 SYGVKD. V was trimmed by 7 bases and J by 5 bases, leaving 11 bases between them. These data belong to a study of T cell responses to AZD1222 COVID-19 vaccine. Overall study context: Pooled in the analysis were second doses at about 4 or about 12 weeks. Whole-study findings and limits: Nearly half of unique spike-specific TCRs reportedly avoided B.1.351 and B.1.1.7 mutated regions. Two AZD1222 doses significantly raised spike-specific TCR breadth and depth over controls. Baseline testing showed seropositivity in only 6 or 7 AZD1222 recipients.

This chain links TRBV10-3 with TRBJ2-5; TRBD1 might be the D (6 bases). The clonotype comes from an adult in good health. Material: peripheral blood, obtained on day 0 of AZD1222 vaccination. The CDR3 here is CAIKGTTETQYF. The CDR3 DNA reads as TGTGCCATCAAAGGGACAACGGAGACCCAGTACTTC.